This TCR beta chain was captured by sequencing in a study of blood T cells in healthy people across ages. The second PCR ran roughly 6 to 12 cycles with a sample-barcoded 5' primer and J-beta primers. Using its own MiXCR run on the 5' RACE reads, TCRdb lists one record per CDR3 protein. The sample shows some 1.6 million distinct CDR3 sequences, about 32% of them seen only once. Germline V gene lookup returns CDR1 SQVTM and CDR2 ANQGSEA. The CDR3 runs 16 residues. The TCR was taken from a young woman in good health. The chain joins TRBV29-1 to TRBJ2-1; D not certain. Sequenced material: blood. The CDR3 reads CNVVGEAVRSYNEQFF. CDR3 DNA sequence: TGCAACGTGGTGGGTGAGGCGGTTCGCTCCTACAATGAGCAGTTCTTC.